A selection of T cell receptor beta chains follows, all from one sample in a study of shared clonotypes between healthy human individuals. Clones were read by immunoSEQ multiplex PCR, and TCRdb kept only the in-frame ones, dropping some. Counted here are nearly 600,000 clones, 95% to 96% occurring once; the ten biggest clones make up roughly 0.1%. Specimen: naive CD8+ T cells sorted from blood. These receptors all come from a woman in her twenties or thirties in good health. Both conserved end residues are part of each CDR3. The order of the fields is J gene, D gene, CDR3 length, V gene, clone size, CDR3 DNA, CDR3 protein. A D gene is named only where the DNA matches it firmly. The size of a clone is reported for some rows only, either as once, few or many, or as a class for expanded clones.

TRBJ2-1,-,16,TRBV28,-,TGTGCCAGCAGTTTCTCCGGGGCCTTACTGATGAATGAGCAGTTCTTC,CASSFSGALLMNEQFF
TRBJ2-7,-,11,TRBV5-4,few,TGTGCCAGCAGCTGGATGGACGAGCAGTACTTC,CASSWMDEQYF
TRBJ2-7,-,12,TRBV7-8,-,TGTGCCAGCAGCCAAGGACGCAACGAGCAGTACTTC,CASSQGRNEQYF
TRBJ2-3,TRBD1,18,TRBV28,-,TGTGCCAGCAGTTTAAGTTTCGTCCCCAGGGGGCTGGGAGATACGCAGTATTTT,CASSLSFVPRGLGDTQYF
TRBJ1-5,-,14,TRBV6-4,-,TGTGCCAGCAGGAAATTCGTTACTAATCAGCCCCAGCATTTT,CASRKFVTNQPQHF
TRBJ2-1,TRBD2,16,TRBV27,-,TGTGCCAGCAGTTTATCTAGCGGGACGTCTTACAATGAGCAGTTCTTC,CASSLSSGTSYNEQFF
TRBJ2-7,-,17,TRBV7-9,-,TGTGCCAGCAGCTCTAATGATGGGGGGAAGGACTCCTACGAGCAGTACTTC,CASSSNDGGKDSYEQYF
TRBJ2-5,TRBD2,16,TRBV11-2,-,TGTGCCAGCAGCTTAGGAATCGGGAGGGGCGGGGAGACCCAGTACTTC,CASSLGIGRGGETQYF
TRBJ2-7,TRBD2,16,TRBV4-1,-,TGCGCCAGCAGCCAAGCCGTTAGCGGGATAACCTACGAGCAGTACTTC,CASSQAVSGITYEQYF
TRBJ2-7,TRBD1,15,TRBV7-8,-,TGTGCCAGCAGCCCACGGGACAGCCTCACCTACGAGCAGTACTTC,CASSPRDSLTYEQYF
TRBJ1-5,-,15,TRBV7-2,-,TGTGCCAGCAGCTGGGCATCTTCTAGCAATCAGCCCCAGCATTTT,CASSWASSSNQPQHF
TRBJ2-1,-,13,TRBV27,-,TGTGCCAGCAGTACGGACGATTACAATGAGCAGTTCTTC,CASSTDDYNEQFF
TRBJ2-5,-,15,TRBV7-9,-,TGTGCCAGCAGCCCCCACGGCGGGATCCAAGAGACCCAGTACTTC,CASSPHGGIQETQYF
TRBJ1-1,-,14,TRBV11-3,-,TGTGCCAGCAGCTTAGTACCGGAGGGGGGTGAAGCTTTCTTT,CASSLVPEGGEAFF
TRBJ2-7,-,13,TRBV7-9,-,TGTGCCAGCAGCCTAGGGTTCGGGGGAGGGCAGTACTTC,CASSLGFGGGQYF
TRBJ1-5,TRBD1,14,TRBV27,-,TGTGCCAGCAGTTTGTGGCAGGGGGTTCAGCCCCAGCATTTT,CASSLWQGVQPQHF
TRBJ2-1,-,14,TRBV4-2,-,TGTGCCAGCAGCCAGAATGGGGGGGGGCCTGAGCAGTTCTTC,CASSQNGGGPEQFF
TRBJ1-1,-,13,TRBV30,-,TGTGCCTGGAGTATGGGAGGGGGCACTGAAGCTTTCTTT,CAWSMGGGTEAFF
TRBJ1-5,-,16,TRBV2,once,TGTGCCAGCAGTGGGGTAGTCGGGTATAGCAATCAGCCCCAGCATTTT,CASSGVVGYSNQPQHF
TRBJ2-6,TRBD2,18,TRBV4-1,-,TGCGCCAGCGCCCTGGGGACTAGCGGGAGTTCTGGGGCCAACGTCCTGACTTTC,CASALGTSGSSGANVLTF
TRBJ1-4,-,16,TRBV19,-,TGTGCCAGTAGTACCCGGGACATTACAACTAATGAAAAACTGTTTTTT,CASSTRDITTNEKLFF
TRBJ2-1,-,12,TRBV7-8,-,TGTGCCAGCAGCTCTAGCCCCCATGAGCAGTTCTTC,CASSSSPHEQFF
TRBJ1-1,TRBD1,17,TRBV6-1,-,TGTGCCAGCAGTGGACTCCAGGGGGGGGGAAGGAGCACTGAAGCTTTCTTT,CASSGLQGGGRSTEAFF
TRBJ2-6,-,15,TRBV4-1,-,TGCGCCAGCAGCCACGGACCGGGAGGGGCCAACGTCCTGACTTTC,CASSHGPGGANVLTF
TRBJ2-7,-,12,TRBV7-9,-,TGTGCCAGCAGCTTCGGAAGTCTCGAGCAGTACTTC,CASSFGSLEQYF
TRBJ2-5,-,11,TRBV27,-,TGTGCCAGCAGTTCCGGGCTCTATCTCTACTTC,CASSSGLYLYF
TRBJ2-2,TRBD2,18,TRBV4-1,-,TGCGCCAGCAGCCTCCGGGTGACAGCGGGAGGTTCCGCCGGGGAGCTGTTTTTT,CASSLRVTAGGSAGELFF
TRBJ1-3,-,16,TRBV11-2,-,TGTGCCAGCAGCTTAGTAGGGCGGGGCTCTGGAAACACCATATATTTT,CASSLVGRGSGNTIYF
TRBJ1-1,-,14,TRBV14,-,TGTGCCAGCAGCCAAGATTGGGTTAAGACTGAAGCTTTCTTT,CASSQDWVKTEAFF
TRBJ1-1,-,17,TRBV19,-,TGTGCCAGTAGTATAGTTGGCCAGGGGTGGTGGGACACTGAAGCTTTCTTT,CASSIVGQGWWDTEAFF
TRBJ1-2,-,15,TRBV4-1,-,TGCGCCAGCAGCCAAGAACGGGGTCGAAGCTATGGCTACACCTTC,CASSQERGRSYGYTF
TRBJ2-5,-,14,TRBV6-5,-,TGTGCCAGCAGTTATGGGGAAGCGGCCGAGACCCAGTACTTC,CASSYGEAAETQYF
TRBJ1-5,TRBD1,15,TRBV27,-,TGTGCCAGCAGTTTATGGTCGGGACAGAATCAGCCCCAGCATTTT,CASSLWSGQNQPQHF
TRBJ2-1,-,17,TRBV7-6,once,TGTGCCAGCAGCTCCCCTTATGCCCTCCCAGCGGACAATGAGCAGTTCTTC,CASSSPYALPADNEQFF
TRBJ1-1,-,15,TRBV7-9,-,TGTGCCAGCAGCTTGACTGAATTCGGGAACACTGAAGCTTTCTTT,CASSLTEFGNTEAFF
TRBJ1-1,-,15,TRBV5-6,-,TGTGCCAGCAGCTTGTCTGGGACAAGGAACACTGAAGCTTTCTTT,CASSLSGTRNTEAFF